The source of this T cell receptor (beta chain) is a study of blood T cells in healthy people across ages (dated by TCRdb to the mid-2010s). Some background on the complete study: Template switching captured roughly one uniquely barcoded TCR beta cDNA molecule per two T cells in model experiments. To track age-related changes in TCR beta repertoire diversity, the study relied on deep sequencing normalized with unique cDNA molecular identifiers. The donors were split into four age groups: young (average around 15 years), middle-aged (roughly 39), aged (over 55) and long-lived (under 90). To avoid experimental bias, donors of different ages were distributed randomly across sequencing lanes. For two donors (one aged 18 to 29 and one aged 80 or older), the study analyzed two additional independent replicas of 1 million unique cDNA reads from the same blood draw.

Study-wide conclusions, independent of this receptor: The CMV infection status of donors was not known, potentially confounding age-related changes in expanded clonotypes. The long-lived group showed more naive CD4+ T cells, fewer expanded clones and increased TCR diversity than the aged group, suggesting age selection. Observed TCR beta diversity per million T cells fell roughly linearly with age, and a significant reduction was already apparent by age around 44. The percentage of naive T cells measured by flow cytometry correlated strongly with observed TCR beta diversity. Estimates of total diversity based on one million sequenced T cells were considered lower bounds and underestimates. Conclusive comparison of naive and antigen-experienced compartments was prevented by the profiling of bulk unsorted PBMCs.

The CDR3 covers 13 residues, taking in both the cysteine and the phenylalanine. Solely the CDR3 DNA is kept, with 39 bases framed from the first base. Concerning this clonotype itself: Its antigen remains unidentified. Mismatch with germline at one junction end may stem from a read error.

The roughly 39 donors, aged 6 to 90 years, were systemically healthy Caucasian individuals from Russia. Ten milliliters of peripheral blood were drawn from each donor into EDTA-treated Vacutainer tubes. Ficoll-Paque density-gradient centrifugation was used to isolate PBMCs, with at least 6 million per sample. Trizol reagent was used to extract total RNA from PBMCs, with at least 5 micrograms per sample. For every donor, an aliquot of PBMCs went through flow cytometry to measure the percentages of naive CD45RAhigh/CD27high T cells. Receptor amplification or capture employed 5' RACE. Sequencing was performed on an Illumina HiSeq 2500. A second PCR of about 7 to 12 cycles was performed with a sample-barcoded 5' primer and a J-beta primer mix. Each TCR beta cDNA molecule received a unique molecular identifier from a template-switch 5' adaptor carrying 12 random nucleotides. Each sample yielded at least 3 million CDR3-containing paired-end reads. First-strand cDNA synthesis was performed from all RNA using the Mint cDNA synthesis kit, with priming by a TRBC-specific oligonucleotide. All cDNA was treated with uracil-DNA glycosylase and then went through a first 18-cycle PCR with the universal primers M1SS and BC2_uni_R. Under the source paper's analysis protocol: For normalization, 1 million high-quality reads, each with a distinct molecular identifier, were randomly selected from each sample. Instead of being binned into consensus sequences, reads that shared molecular identifiers were thrown out. MiTCR, set to a Q25 quality threshold and the strictest error-elimination algorithm, was used for CDR3 identification, clonotype clustering and error correction. A nonparametric unseen species model with Euler transformation was used to estimate lower-bound total TCR beta diversity. TCRdb ran its own pipeline on the public reads, namely fastp trimming at Q25 and MiXCR clone calling, and kept in-frame beta chains. One record per CDR3 amino acid sequence lists the most common genes and DNA. The V and J calls shown here were made by TCRdb, not taken from the authors' results. The sample profile shows more than 800,000 distinct CDR3 sequences; 35% to 50% of them were found once. The top ten clonotypes cover over 15% of the sample.

Input material: blood. The receptor comes from a woman in her fifties or sixties in good health. Rearrangement joined TRBV12-3 or TRBV12-4 to TRBJ2-3; 6 matching bases give a weak D call of TRBD1. The nucleotides read TGTGCCGGCAGTTCACAGGGAATAGATACGCAGTATTTT. Its protein product is CAGSSQGIDTQYF.